The sequence of this T cell receptor beta chain was determined in a study of high-grade serous ovarian cancer treatment subgroups. Produced via immunoSEQ multiplex PCR; TCRdb's table is partial and in-frame only. The table has 7,000 or so clones, 79% seen once. Tumor tissue was taken before any definitive surgery or chemotherapy was given. Trimming removed 0 bases at V and 2 bases at J, with 13 bases between. Germline values: CDR1 ENHRY, CDR2 SYGVKD. The CDR3 loop spans 16 amino acids. The source of this sequence is a human donor with high-grade serous ovarian cancer. The chain employs TRBV10-3 and TRBJ1-2; maybe TRBD1 (5 bases). What was sequenced was tumor tissue. Written as DNA, the CDR3 is TGTGCCATCAGTGAGTCAGGGGACCATTCCAACTATGGCTACACCTTC. This codes for CAISESGDHSNYGYTF.